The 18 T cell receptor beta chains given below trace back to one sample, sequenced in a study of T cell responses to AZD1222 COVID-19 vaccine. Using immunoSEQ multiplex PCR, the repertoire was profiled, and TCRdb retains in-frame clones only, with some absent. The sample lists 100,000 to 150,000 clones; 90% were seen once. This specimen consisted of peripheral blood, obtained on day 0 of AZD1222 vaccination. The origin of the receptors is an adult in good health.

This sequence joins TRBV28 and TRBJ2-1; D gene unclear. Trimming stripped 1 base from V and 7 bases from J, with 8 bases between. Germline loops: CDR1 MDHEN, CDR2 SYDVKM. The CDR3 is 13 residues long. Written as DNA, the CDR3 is TGTGCCAGCAGTTTATTAGGTGGGAATGAGCAGTTCTTC. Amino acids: CASSLLGGNEQFF.

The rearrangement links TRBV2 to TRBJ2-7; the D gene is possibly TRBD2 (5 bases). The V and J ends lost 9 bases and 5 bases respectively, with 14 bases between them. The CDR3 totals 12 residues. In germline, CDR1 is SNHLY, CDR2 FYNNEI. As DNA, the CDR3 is TGTGCCAGAGCAGTCCCCGGGGACGAGCAGTACTTC. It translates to CARAVPGDEQYF.

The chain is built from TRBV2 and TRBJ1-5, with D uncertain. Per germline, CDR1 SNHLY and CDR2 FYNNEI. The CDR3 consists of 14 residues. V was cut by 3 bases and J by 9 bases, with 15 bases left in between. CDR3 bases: TGTGCCAGCAGTGAGGGGTCAGCTCGAGGGCCCCAGCATTTT. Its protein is CASSEGSARGPQHF.

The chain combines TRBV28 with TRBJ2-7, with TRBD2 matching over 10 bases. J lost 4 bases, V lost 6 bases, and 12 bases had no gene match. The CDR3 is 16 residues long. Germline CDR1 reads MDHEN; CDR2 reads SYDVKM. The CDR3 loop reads CASSSAASGSRYEQYF. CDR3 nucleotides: TGTGCCAGCAGCTCTGCGGCTAGCGGGAGCAGGTACGAGCAGTACTTC.

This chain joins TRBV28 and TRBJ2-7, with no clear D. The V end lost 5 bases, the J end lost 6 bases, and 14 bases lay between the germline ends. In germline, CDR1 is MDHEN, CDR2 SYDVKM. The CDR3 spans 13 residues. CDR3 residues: CASSPLGKGEQYF. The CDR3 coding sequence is TGTGCCAGCAGTCCCCTGGGGAAGGGCGAGCAGTACTTC.

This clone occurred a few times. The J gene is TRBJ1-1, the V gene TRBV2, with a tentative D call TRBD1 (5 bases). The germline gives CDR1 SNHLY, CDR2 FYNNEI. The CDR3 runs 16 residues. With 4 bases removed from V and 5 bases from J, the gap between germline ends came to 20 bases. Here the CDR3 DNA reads TGTGCCAGCAGTGTAGCAGGGTTATCCCTGGGTACTGAAGCTTTCTTT. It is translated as CASSVAGLSLGTEAFF. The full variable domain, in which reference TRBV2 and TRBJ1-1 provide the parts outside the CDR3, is EPEVTQTPSHQVTQMGQEVILRCVPISNHLYFYWYRQILGQKVEFLVSFYNNEISEKSEIFDDQFSVERPDGSNFTLKIRSTKLEDSAMYFCASSVAGLSLGTEAFFGQGTRLTVV.

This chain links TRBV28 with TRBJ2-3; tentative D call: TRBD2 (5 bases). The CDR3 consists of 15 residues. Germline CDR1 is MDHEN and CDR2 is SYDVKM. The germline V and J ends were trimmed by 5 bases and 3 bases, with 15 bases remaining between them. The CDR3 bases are TGTGCCAGCAGTCGTGGCGGGCCAGCAACAGATACGCAGTATTTT. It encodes CASSRGGPATDTQYF.

CDR3 sequence reads: CASSRSLERTYEQYF. In nucleotides, the CDR3 is TGTGCCAGCAGCAGAAGCCTTGAAAGGACCTACGAGCAGTACTTC. The V gene is TRBV21-1, the J gene TRBJ2-7. TRBV21-1 is given as a pseudogene. The CDR3 runs 15 residues.

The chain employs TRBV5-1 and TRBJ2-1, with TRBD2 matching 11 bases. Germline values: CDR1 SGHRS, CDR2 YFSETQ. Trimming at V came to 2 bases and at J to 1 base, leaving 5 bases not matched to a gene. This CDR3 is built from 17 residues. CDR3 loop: CASSFNIAGGSYNEQFF. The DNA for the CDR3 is TGCGCCAGCAGCTTTAATATAGCGGGAGGGTCCTACAATGAGCAGTTCTTC. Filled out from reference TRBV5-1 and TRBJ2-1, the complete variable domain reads KAGVTQTPRYLIKTRGQQVTLSCSPISGHRSVSWYQQTPGQGLQFLFEYFSETQRNKGNFPGRFSGRQFSNSRSEMNVSTLELGDSALYLCASSFNIAGGSYNEQFFGPGTRLTVL.

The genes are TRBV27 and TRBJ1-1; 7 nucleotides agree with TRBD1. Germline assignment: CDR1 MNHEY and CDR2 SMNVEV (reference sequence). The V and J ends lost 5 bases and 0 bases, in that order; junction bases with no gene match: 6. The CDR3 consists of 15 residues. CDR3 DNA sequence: TGTGCCAGCAGTCGACGACAGGGATTGAACACTGAAGCTTTCTTT. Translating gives CASSRRQGLNTEAFF.

CDR3 sequence (DNA): TGTGCCAGCAGCTTGCTAGGGGACATATCCTACGAGCAGTACTTC. Residues: CASSLLGDISYEQYF. The genes are TRBV5-5 and TRBJ2-7; tentatively, D is TRBD1 (6 bases). The CDR3 is made up of 15 amino acids. The germline gives CDR1 SGHKS, CDR2 YYEKEE (reference sequence). V lost 1 base, J lost 1 base, and 12 bases lay in between.

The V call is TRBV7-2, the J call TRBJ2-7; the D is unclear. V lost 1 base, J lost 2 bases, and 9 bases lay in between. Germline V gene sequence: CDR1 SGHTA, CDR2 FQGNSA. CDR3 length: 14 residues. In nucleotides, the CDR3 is TGTGCCAGCAGCTTAGGTACGGTTACCTACGAGCAGTACTTC. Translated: CASSLGTVTYEQYF.

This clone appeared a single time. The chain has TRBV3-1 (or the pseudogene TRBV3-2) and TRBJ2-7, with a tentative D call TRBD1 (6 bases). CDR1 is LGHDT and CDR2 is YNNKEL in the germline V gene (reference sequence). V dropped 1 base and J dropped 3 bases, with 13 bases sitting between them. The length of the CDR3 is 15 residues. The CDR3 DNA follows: TGTGCCAGCAGCCAAGTGGACAGCGCCGTCTACGAGCAGTACTTC. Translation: CASSQVDSAVYEQYF.

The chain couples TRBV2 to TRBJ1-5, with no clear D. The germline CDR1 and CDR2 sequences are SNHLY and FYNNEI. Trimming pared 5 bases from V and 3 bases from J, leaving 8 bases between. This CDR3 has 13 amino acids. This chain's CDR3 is CASSRSDNQPQHF. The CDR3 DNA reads TGTGCCAGCAGTAGATCGGACAATCAGCCCCAGCATTTT.

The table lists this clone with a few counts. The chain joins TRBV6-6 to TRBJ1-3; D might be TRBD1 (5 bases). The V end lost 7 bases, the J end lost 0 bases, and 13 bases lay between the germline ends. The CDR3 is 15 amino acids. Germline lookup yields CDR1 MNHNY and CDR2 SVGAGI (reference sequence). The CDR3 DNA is TGTGCCAGCACGGGGGGTCCCCACTCTGGAAACACCATATATTTT. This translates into CASTGGPHSGNTIYF.

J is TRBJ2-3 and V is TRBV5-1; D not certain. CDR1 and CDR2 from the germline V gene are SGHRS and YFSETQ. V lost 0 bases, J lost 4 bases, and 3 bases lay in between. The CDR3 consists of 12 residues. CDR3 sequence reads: CASSLVPDTQYF. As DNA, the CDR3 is TGCGCCAGCAGCTTGGTCCCAGATACGCAGTATTTT.

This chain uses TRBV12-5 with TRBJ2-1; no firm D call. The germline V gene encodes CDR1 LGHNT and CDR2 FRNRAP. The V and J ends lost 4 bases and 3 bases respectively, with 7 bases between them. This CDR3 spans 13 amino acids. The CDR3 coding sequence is TGTGCTAGTGGTTATGACCGCTACAATGAGCAGTTCTTC. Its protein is CASGYDRYNEQFF.

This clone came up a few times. The CDR3 is CASSHGVGGNEQFF. In nucleotides, the CDR3 is TGTGCCAGCAGCCATGGGGTTGGGGGCAATGAGCAGTTCTTC. The V call is TRBV7-2, the J call TRBJ2-1, with D perhaps given as TRBD1 or TRBD2 (5 bases each). CDR3 length: 14 residues. Germline CDR1 and CDR2: SGHTA and FQGNSA. Trimming took 5 bases from V and 6 from J, leaving 14 bases between them. The full variable domain, with the rest looked up from reference TRBV7-2 and TRBJ2-1, is GAGVSQSPSNKVTEKGKDVELRCDPISGHTALYWYRQSLGQGLEFLIYFQGNSAPDKSGLPSDRFSAERTGGSVSTLTIQRTQQEDSAVYLCASSHGVGGNEQFFGPGTRLTVL.